Below, one T cell receptor (beta chain) is given with its context. The target antigen is unknown. This record belongs to a study of T-cell reconstitution after alpha-beta-depleted transplantation in children. Study-wide results and limits: In some patients, recipient T cells and intrathymic progenitors surviving conditioning explained high day-60 diversity. By one year post-transplant, T-cell counts and diversity largely arose from T cells that were newly produced. Several hundred graft clones that had expanded were reportedly the source of alpha-beta T cells about two months after transplant.

Preparation of the TCRbeta library was carried out with unique molecular identifiers. Each CDR3 protein is one row after TCRdb ran MiXCR on the PCR reads. The table shows 780,000 or so distinct CDR3 sequences, with roughly 15% occurring only once. This specimen consisted of PBMCs, mostly from graft donor cells, obtained 360 days after TCRalphabeta/CD19-depleted stem cell transplant. This receptor was taken from a male patient under 18 who had a stem cell transplant for acute lymphoblastic leukemia, so the T cells may come from the graft donor.

Here the CDR3 DNA reads TGCGCCAGCAGCTTGACCACCCGGACAGGGGGCAATTCACCCCTCCACTTT. This codes for CASSLTTRTGGNSPLHF. The chain has TRBV5-1 and TRBJ1-6, with 11 bases that match TRBD1. This CDR3 has 17 residues. V lost 1 base to trimming and J lost 7 bases; unmatched junction nucleotides: 7. In germline, CDR1 is SGHRS, CDR2 YFSETQ.